Only one count was recorded for the clone carrying this TCR beta chain. Repertoires were generated with immunoSEQ multiplex PCR, while TCRdb's copy carries only in-frame clones and drops some. The sample lists approximately 210,000 clones; 80% to 90% were seen once. This specimen comes from a study of blood T cell repertoires in COVID-19. Germline-derived CDR1 and CDR2 are SGDLS and YYNGEE. The CDR3 covers 14 residues. Trimming shortened V by 0 bases and J by 9 bases, and 10 bases separated the two germline ends. Material for sequencing was PBMCs or T cells enriched from blood (not recorded which). The rearrangement links TRBV9 to TRBJ1-6, with D unclear. This clonotype was sampled from a woman younger than 30 who had recovered from COVID-19. The DNA of the CDR3 is TGTGCCAGCAGCGTAGAAGGTGCGGCTTCACCCCTCCACTTT. Its protein product is CASSVEGAASPLHF.